One sample yielded the 23 T cell receptor beta chains listed below, sequenced in a study of cytomegalovirus exposure and HLA in healthy donors. The assay was immunoSEQ multiplex PCR, and TCRdb's table has in-frame clones only and misses some. The sample yields some 61,000 clones, approximately 97% seen once. Specimen: PBMCs. The source of these receptors is a woman aged 18-30 years in good health and CMV-seropositive.

In its sample, this clone was seen once. The V and J genes are TRBV6-1 and TRBJ1-1, with 9 bases aligning to TRBD1. This CDR3 comprises 15 residues. Per the germline V gene, CDR1 is MNHNS and CDR2 is SASEGT. With V trimmed by 4 bases and J by 4 bases, 7 bases remained unmatched. Written as DNA, the CDR3 is TGTGCCAGCAGTGTAGGCGGGACAGGGTCCACTGAAGCTTTCTTT. It is translated as CASSVGGTGSTEAFF.

V is TRBV9 and J is TRBJ1-1; 10 bases align to TRBD1. The CDR3 runs to 15 residues. The J segment lost 4 bases and the V segment lost 3 bases, leaving 6 bases of the junction unmatched. Germline V gene lookup returns CDR1 SGDLS and CDR2 YYNGEE. The CDR3 DNA follows: TGTGCCAGCAGCGGACGACAGGGGGCGATCACTGAAGCTTTCTTT. It yields the protein CASSGRQGAITEAFF.

This chain joins TRBV28 and TRBJ2-1; D is unresolved. The germline V and J ends were trimmed by 5 bases and 5 bases, with 13 bases remaining between them. CDR3 length equals 14 residues. From germline, CDR1 is MDHEN and CDR2 SYDVKM. DNA of the CDR3: TGTGCCAGCAGTGCCTCCAGTAATCACAATGAGCAGTTCTTC. Encoded protein: CASSASSNHNEQFF.

The J gene is TRBJ1-2, the V gene TRBV4-1; D is ambiguous. This CDR3 is built from 15 residues. CDR1 and CDR2 (germline): MGHRA, YSYEKL. V dropped 3 bases and J dropped 3 bases, with 14 bases sitting between them. CDR3 bases: TGCGCCAGCAGCCAGACGTTTGAGGTGTACTATGGCTACACCTTC. It is translated as CASSQTFEVYYGYTF.

The chain recombines TRBV27 with TRBJ1-1; D is uncertain. V was trimmed by 0 bases and J by 5 bases, leaving 10 bases between them. Germline loops: CDR1 MNHEY, CDR2 SMNVEV (reference sequence). The CDR3 consists of 14 residues. As DNA, the CDR3 is TGTGCCAGCAGTTTATCGGCGGTTGGGACTGAAGCTTTCTTT. Protein: CASSLSAVGTEAFF.

This clone was seen a handful of times. The chain combines TRBV27 with TRBJ2-1; D remains unclear. This CDR3 contains 11 residues. Trimming cost V 5 bases and J 8 bases, with 7 bases left between them. Germline V gives CDR1 MNHEY, CDR2 SMNVEV (reference sequence). CDR3 DNA: TGTGCCAGCAGTGACTTGGATGAGCAGTTCTTC. Its protein product is CASSDLDEQFF.

The chain links TRBV28 to TRBJ2-3; 10 nucleotides line up with TRBD1. V lost 5 bases and J lost 3; bases outside the gene matches: 5. Germline V gene sequence: CDR1 MDHEN, CDR2 SYDVKM. This CDR3 comprises 15 residues. In DNA, the CDR3 is TGTGCCAGCAGTCAGACAGGGGGCGAAACAGATACGCAGTATTTT. It is translated as CASSQTGGETDTQYF.

V usage is TRBV11-3 and J usage is TRBJ1-6; the D is unclear. This CDR3 spans 13 amino acids. V was clipped by 3 bases and J by 10 bases, with 10 bases between them. Per germline, CDR1 SGHNT and CDR2 YENEEA. The CDR3 protein is CASSFTAGSPLHF. The CDR3 nucleotides read TGTGCCAGCAGCTTCACCGCGGGCTCACCCCTCCACTTT.

This chain uses TRBV18 with TRBJ2-5, with D tentatively TRBD1 (5 bases). The germline V gene encodes CDR1 KGHSH and CDR2 LQKENI. The CDR3 has 17 amino acids. The V end was cut by 3 bases, the J end by 1 base, with 18 bases between. CDR3 nucleotides: TGTGCCAGCTCACCGGATTGGGGCGTTCAGGGCCAAGAGACCCAGTACTTC. Amino acids: CASSPDWGVQGQETQYF.

The rearrangement uses TRBV27 and TRBJ1-1; TRBD1 matches 7 bases. CDR1 is MNHEY and CDR2 is SMNVEV in the germline V gene (reference sequence). The CDR3 is 15 amino acids. V was clipped by 5 bases and J by 7 bases; unmatched bases: 13. The CDR3 DNA is TGTGCCAGCAGTGCCCTGACAGGGAAAGCCAGTGAAGCTTTCTTT. Amino acid sequence: CASSALTGKASEAFF.

This sequence joins TRBV7-9 and TRBJ2-2; D unclear. There are 13 residues in the CDR3. The V and J ends lost 5 bases and 2 bases respectively, with 6 bases between them. Germline lookup yields CDR1 SEHNR and CDR2 FQNEAQ (reference sequence). CDR3 sequence: CASSPQNTGELFF. The CDR3 DNA reads as TGTGCCAGCAGCCCACAAAACACCGGGGAGCTGTTTTTT.

The V gene is TRBV6-6, the J gene TRBJ2-3; 9 bases match TRBD2. The trim removed 8 bases at V and 4 bases at J, leaving 10 bases unmatched. This CDR3 is 15 amino acids long. The germline CDR1 and CDR2 sequences are MNHNY and SVGAGI (reference sequence). The CDR3 DNA follows: TGTGCCAGCTCAAGGACTAGCGCTTCGGCAGATACGCAGTATTTT. Residues: CASSRTSASADTQYF.

The chain carries TRBV28 and TRBJ1-2, with unresolved D. Per the germline V gene, CDR1 is MDHEN and CDR2 is SYDVKM. This CDR3 region has 13 residues. Trimming removed 5 bases at V and 7 bases at J, with 14 bases between. CDR3 DNA: TGTGCCAGCAGTCCCCTCGTCTACGGTGGCTACACCTTC. It encodes CASSPLVYGGYTF.

The chain combines TRBV7-3 with TRBJ2-7, with D possibly matching TRBD2 (7 bases). The CDR3 has 14 amino acids. The germline CDR1 and CDR2 sequences are SGHTA and FQGTGA. With 3 bases removed from V and 4 bases from J, the gap between germline ends came to 13 bases. Here the CDR3 reads CASSLGGRGYEQYF. The CDR3 DNA sequence: TGTGCCAGCAGCTTGGGGGGGCGGGGGTACGAGCAGTACTTC.

This rearrangement joins TRBV5-1 to TRBJ2-3; TRBD1 aligns across 7 bases. Trimming took 0 bases from V and 4 from J; bases not matched to a gene: 5. From germline, CDR1 is SGHRS and CDR2 YFSETQ. This CDR3 spans 15 amino acids. CDR3 sequence (DNA): TGCGCCAGCAGCTTGGGACAGGGCGGGTCAGATACGCAGTATTTT. Amino acid sequence: CASSLGQGGSDTQYF.

The CDR3 sequence is CASSSGAGGGYTF. The CDR3 DNA reads as TGTGCCAGCAGTTCTGGGGCGGGGGGTGGCTACACCTTC. The chain employs TRBV7-3 and TRBJ1-2; D perhaps matches TRBD1 (5 bases). V shed 6 bases and J shed 7 bases, with 15 bases lying between them. There are 13 residues in the CDR3. Germline assignment: CDR1 SGHTA and CDR2 FQGTGA. Variable domain in full (rest from reference TRBV7-3 and TRBJ1-2): GAGVSQTPSNKVTEKGKYVELRCDPISGHTALYWYRQSLGQGPEFLIYFQGTGAADDSGLPNDRFFAVRPEGSVSTLKIQRTERGDSAVYLCASSSGAGGGYTFGSGTRLTVV.

The chain combines TRBV11-2 with TRBJ2-1; 11 nucleotides align to TRBD1. With V trimmed by 6 bases and J by 6 bases, 7 bases remained unmatched. Looked up from germline, CDR1 is SGHAT and CDR2 is FQNNGV. There are 15 residues in the CDR3. Here the CDR3 reads CASRTTGTGGNEQFF. The CDR3 DNA is TGTGCCAGCAGAACCACCGGGACAGGGGGCAATGAGCAGTTCTTC.

The chain is built from TRBV21-1 and TRBJ2-7; the table's D call TRBD2 went unverified against the DNA. TRBV21-1 is marked as a pseudogene. CDR3 size: 22 residues. CDR3 loop: CASSKEDHSGTSGRERAYEQYF. Written as DNA, the CDR3 is TGTGCCAGCAGCAAAGAGGACCATTCCGGGACTAGCGGGAGAGAGCGGGCCTACGAGCAGTACTTC.

This clone appeared once. The chain recombines TRBV2 with TRBJ2-3; 14 bases agree with TRBD2. Trimming took 5 bases from V and 6 from J; bases not matched to a gene: 4. The germline V gene encodes CDR1 SNHLY and CDR2 FYNNEI. There are 15 residues in the CDR3. Here the CDR3 reads CASSRLAGGSDTQYF. The DNA for the CDR3 is TGTGCCAGCAGTCGACTAGCGGGAGGGTCGGATACGCAGTATTTT.

The V call is TRBV7-8, the J call TRBJ2-7; maybe TRBD1 (5 bases). The ends were cut back, 6 bases at V and 0 bases at J, with 12 bases in the middle. Germline V gene lookup returns CDR1 SGHVS and CDR2 FQNEAQ. The CDR3 runs to 14 residues. CDR3 DNA sequence: TGTGCCAGCAGTCGTACAGGAGCCTCCTACGAGCAGTACTTC. This gives the protein CASSRTGASYEQYF.

V is TRBV15 and J is TRBJ2-1; D might be TRBD2 (6 bases). The CDR3 has 16 amino acids. The germline V and J ends were trimmed by 5 bases and 3 bases, with 17 bases remaining between them. Germline V gene data show CDR1 as LNHNV and CDR2 as YYDKDF (reference sequence). For the CDR3, the DNA is TGTGCCACCAGCGCCACACTAGCCCCCCTCTACAATGAGCAGTTCTTC. This codes for CATSATLAPLYNEQFF.

V gene TRBV9 combines with J gene TRBJ2-7, with TRBD2 matching 8 bases. J gave up 6 bases and V 0 bases, and 5 bases lay outside the gene matches. CDR1 SGDLS and CDR2 YYNGEE come from the germline V gene. This CDR3 spans 14 amino acids. The CDR3: CASSVERERSEQYF. DNA for the CDR3: TGTGCCAGCAGCGTAGAGCGGGAGCGCAGCGAGCAGTACTTC.

This chain uses TRBV10-3 with TRBJ2-1; 7 nucleotides match TRBD2. The CDR3 length is 14 residues. V lost 3 bases, J lost 5 bases, and 4 bases stayed unmatched. Germline V gene data show CDR1 as ENHRY and CDR2 as SYGVKD. CDR3 sequence reads: CAISETGLHNEQFF. The CDR3 nucleotides are TGTGCCATCAGTGAAACGGGACTACACAATGAGCAGTTCTTC.